This TCR beta chain appears in the sequencing data of a study of T cell clonality in common variable immunodeficiency. CVID and control samples used equivalent genomic DNA input. Sequencing used immunoSEQ multiplex PCR; TCRdb keeps in-frame clones, though not all of them. The sample shows some 60,000 clones, none of them appearing just once. The sample holds many counts of this clone. The TCR originated in a person between 18 and 75 years old in good health. The sequenced sample consisted of peripheral blood mononuclear cells.

CDR3: CASSSLAGGFEQYF. The DNA read from the CDR3 is TGTGCCAGCTCATCGTTAGCGGGAGGTTTCGAG. The V call is TRBV18, the J call TRBJ2-7; 10 positions match TRBD2. The read halts 3 residues ahead of the CDR3 end, with the missing end drawn from the germline J gene. Germline V lookup: CDR1 KGHSH, CDR2 LQKENI. The CDR3 is 14 residues long. Trimming removed 5 bases from V and 6 bases from J; junction bases left unmatched: 7.